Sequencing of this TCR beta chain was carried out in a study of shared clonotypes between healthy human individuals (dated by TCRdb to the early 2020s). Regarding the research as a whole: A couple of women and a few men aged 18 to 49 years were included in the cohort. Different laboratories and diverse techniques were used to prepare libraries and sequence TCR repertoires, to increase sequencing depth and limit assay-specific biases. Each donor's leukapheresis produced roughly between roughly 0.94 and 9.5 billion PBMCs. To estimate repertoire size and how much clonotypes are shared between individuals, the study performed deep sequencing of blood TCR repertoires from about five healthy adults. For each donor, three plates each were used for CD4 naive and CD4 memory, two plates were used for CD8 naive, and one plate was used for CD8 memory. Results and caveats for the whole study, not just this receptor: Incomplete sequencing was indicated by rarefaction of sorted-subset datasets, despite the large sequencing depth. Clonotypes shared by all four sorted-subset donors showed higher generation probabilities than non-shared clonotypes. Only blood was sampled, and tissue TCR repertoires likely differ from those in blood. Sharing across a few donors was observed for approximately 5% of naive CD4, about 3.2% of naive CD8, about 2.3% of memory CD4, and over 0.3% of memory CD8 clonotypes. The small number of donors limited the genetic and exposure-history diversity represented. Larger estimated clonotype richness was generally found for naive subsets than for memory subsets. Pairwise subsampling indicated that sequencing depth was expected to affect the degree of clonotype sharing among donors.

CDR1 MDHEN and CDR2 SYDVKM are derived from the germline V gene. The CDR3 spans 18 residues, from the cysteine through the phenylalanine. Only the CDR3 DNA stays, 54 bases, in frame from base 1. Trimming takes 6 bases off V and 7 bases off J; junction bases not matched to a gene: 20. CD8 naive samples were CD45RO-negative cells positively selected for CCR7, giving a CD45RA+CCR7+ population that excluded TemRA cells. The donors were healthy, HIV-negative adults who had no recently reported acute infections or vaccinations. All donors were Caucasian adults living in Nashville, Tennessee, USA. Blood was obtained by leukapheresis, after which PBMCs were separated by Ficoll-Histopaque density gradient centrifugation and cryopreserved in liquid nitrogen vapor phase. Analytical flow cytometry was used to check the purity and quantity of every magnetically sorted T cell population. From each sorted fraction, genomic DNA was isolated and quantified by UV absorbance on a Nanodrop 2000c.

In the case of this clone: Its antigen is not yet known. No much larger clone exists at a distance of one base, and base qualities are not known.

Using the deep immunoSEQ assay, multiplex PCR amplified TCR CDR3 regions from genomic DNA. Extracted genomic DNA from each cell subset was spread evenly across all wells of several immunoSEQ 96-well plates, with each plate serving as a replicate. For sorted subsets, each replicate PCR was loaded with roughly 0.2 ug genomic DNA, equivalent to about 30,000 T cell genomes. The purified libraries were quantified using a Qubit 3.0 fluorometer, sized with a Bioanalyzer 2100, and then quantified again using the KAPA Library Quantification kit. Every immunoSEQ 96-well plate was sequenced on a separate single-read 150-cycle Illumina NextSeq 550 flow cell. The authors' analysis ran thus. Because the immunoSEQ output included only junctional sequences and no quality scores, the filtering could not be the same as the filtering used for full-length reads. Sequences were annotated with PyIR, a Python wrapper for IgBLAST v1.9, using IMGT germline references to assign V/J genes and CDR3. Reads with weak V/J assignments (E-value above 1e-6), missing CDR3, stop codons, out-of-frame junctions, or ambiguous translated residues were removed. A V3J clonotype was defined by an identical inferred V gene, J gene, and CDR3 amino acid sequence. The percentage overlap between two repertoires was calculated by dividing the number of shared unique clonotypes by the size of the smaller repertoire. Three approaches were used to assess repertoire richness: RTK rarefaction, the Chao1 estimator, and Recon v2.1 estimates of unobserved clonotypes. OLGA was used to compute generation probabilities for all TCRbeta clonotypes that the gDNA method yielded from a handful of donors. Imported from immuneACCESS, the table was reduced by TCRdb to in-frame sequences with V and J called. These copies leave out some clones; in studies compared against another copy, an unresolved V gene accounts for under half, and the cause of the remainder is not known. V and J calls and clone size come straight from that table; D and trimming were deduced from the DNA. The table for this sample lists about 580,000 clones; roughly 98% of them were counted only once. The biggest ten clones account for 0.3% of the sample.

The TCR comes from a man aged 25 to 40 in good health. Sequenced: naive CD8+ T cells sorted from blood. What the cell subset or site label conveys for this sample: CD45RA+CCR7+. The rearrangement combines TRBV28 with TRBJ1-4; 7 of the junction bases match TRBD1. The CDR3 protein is CASSPRETGKDDSEKLFF. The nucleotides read TGTGCCAGCAGCCCCCGCGAGACAGGGAAGGACGATAGTGAAAAACTGTTTTTT.